This record looks at one TCR beta chain sequence and its context. The antigen is not known. The sample originates from a study of shared clonotypes between healthy human individuals. Study background: The people who gave samples were two women and a few men aged 18 to 49.

Splitting of each subset's genomic DNA was done evenly across several immunoSEQ plates. Assay: immunoSEQ multiplex PCR; the TCRdb copy retains only in-frame clones and omits some. The sample comprises 850,000 to 1,200,000 clones, about three quarters of which are singletons, and 1.4% rests with the top ten. Study outcomes and limitations: Estimated clonotype richness was generally higher in naive than memory subsets. Several donors showed sharing of about 4.7% of naive CD4 clonotypes.

The receptor comes from a man aged 18 to 29 in good health. The sequencing input was memory CD4+ T cells sorted from blood. Regarding subset: CD45RA-negative fraction.

CDR3 in amino acids: CASSTTGANVLTF. DNA of the CDR3: TGTGCCAGCAGTACGACAGGGGCCAACGTCCTGACTTTC. The rearrangement links TRBV27 to TRBJ2-6, with D hard to call. Per germline, CDR1 MNHEY and CDR2 SMNVEV (reference sequence). This CDR3 is 13 amino acids long. V was pared by 5 bases and J by 4 bases, with 6 bases between.